A selection of T cell receptor beta chains follows, all from one sample in a study of blood T cells in healthy people across ages. TCRdb used MiXCR to reprocess the 5' RACE reads, holding one entry per CDR3 protein. Of about 1.5 million distinct CDR3 sequences in the sample, approximately 39% were seen once. Sequencing was performed on blood. The receptors were gathered from a woman between 18 and 29 years old in good health. CDR3s include the opening cysteine and the closing phenylalanine or tryptophan. The D gene is left open where the match is weak. Rows give clone size only sometimes, using once, few, many, or a class for an expanded clone.

>-|-|TRBV4-1|TRBJ2-4
CASSQVDMVFAKNIQYF
TGCGCCAGCAGCCAAGTGGACATGGTCTTCGCCAAAAACATTCAGTACTTC
>TRBD2|-|TRBV19|TRBJ2-1
CASSIDQLAGSYNEQFF
TGTGCCAGTAGTATAGATCAGCTAGCGGGAAGCTACAATGAGCAGTTCTTC
>-|-|TRBV20-1|TRBJ1-5
CSARVQQQYSNQPQHF
TGCAGTGCTAGAGTTCAACAGCAGTATAGCAATCAGCCCCAGCATTTT
>-|-|TRBV5-1|TRBJ2-1
CASSRALYNEQFF
TGCGCCAGCAGCCGCGCCTTGTACAATGAGCAGTTCTTC
>-|-|TRBV18|TRBJ1-1
CASSVDRMNTEAFF
TGTGCCAGCTCCGTCGACAGGATGAACACTGAAGCTTTCTTT
>TRBD1|-|TRBV7-3|TRBJ2-1
CASSPDRGYYNEQFF
TGTGCCAGCAGCCCGGACAGGGGGTACTACAATGAGCAGTTCTTC
>-|-|TRBV20-1|TRBJ2-1
CSARDQGQNEQFF
TGCAGTGCTAGAGACCAGGGACAAAATGAGCAGTTCTTC
>TRBD1|-|TRBV9|TRBJ1-1
CASSEEPGQGEAFF
TGTGCCAGCAGCGAGGAGCCGGGACAGGGAGAAGCTTTCTTT
>TRBD2|-|TRBV20-1|TRBJ2-7
CSARISGTSRGYEQYF
TGCAGTGCTAGAATCTCCGGGACTAGCCGGGGCTACGAGCAGTACTTC
>-|-|TRBV19|TRBJ2-3
CASSMGGEDTQYF
TGTGCCAGTAGTATGGGTGGGGAAGATACGCAGTATTTT
>-|few|TRBV6-5|TRBJ2-2
CASSYSRGNTGELFF
TGTGCCAGCAGTTACTCGAGGGGGAACACCGGGGAGCTGTTTTTT